Reported below is one T cell receptor (beta chain). A few counts support this clone. No antigen is known for it. Base-call qualities are not available, and no considerably larger clone is one nucleotide away. Whole blood was collected in K2EDTA tubes by collaborating institutions according to the institutions' own protocols. For TCRbeta analysis, collaborator samples were shipped as frozen whole blood, as isolated PBMCs, or as DNA extracted from either sample type. The immunoSEQ Assay, a bias-controlled multiplex PCR, was used to amplify TCRbeta CDR3 regions from genomic DNA. Per the original workflow: The number of nucleated cells in each sample was estimated from the amplification of reference gene primers within the assay. To quantify the absolute abundance of each unique TCRbeta CDR3 rearrangement, sequence reads were collapsed and filtered. For each sample, productive Simpson clonality was calculated by taking the square root of Simpson's diversity index across productive rearrangements. The table was pulled from immuneACCESS by TCRdb, which kept in-frame rearrangements only. Such tables lose some clones; where checked, under half of the loss comes from unresolved V genes, and the rest has no known cause. That table is the source of V, J and clone size, and D and trimming were worked out from the DNA. The sample profile shows more than 110,000 clones; more than 75% of them were found once. The ten biggest clones cover less than 5% of the sample.

This entry comes from a study of blood T cell repertoires in COVID-19 (TCRdb year 2020). Study-wide context: Collaborator samples came from the United States, Italy and Spain and covered acute and convalescent phases of COVID-19. The prospective study material was composed of cDNA or gDNA derived from T cells, B-cell-depleted T cells, or PBMCs. The dataset comprised deeply sampled blood TCRbeta repertoires from subjects exposed to, actively infected with, or recovered from COVID-19. The repertoires were released in a freely available public database intended as a resource for research on the immune response to SARS-CoV-2. The samples were drawn from two sources: the first 160 participants of the ongoing ImmuneRACE study, and 950 to 1,500 subjects contributed by 6 global collaborators. The sample metadata nearly always contained a de-identified subject ID, COVID-19 status, age in years and sex. Where available, HLA class I and class II types were taken from metadata supplied by the sample provider and were not determined by assay-based typing. Paper-wide results and their limitations: How much clinical and demographic metadata was included differed by source and by participant, and the metadata was provided uncurated.

From the cysteine through the phenylalanine, the CDR3 covers 17 amino acids. Here the CDR3 DNA is all that survives: 51 bases in frame from base 1. Based on the germline V gene, the CDR1 and CDR2 sequences are SGHVS and FQNEAQ. After removal of 5 bases from V and 3 bases from J, the junction retains 10 bases not matched to a gene. This receptor was obtained from a woman of 80 years or more with acute or convalescent COVID-19. The rearranged chain carries TRBV7-8 and TRBJ2-3; TRBD2 fits 11 bases in the junction. Material: peripheral blood. The CDR3 is CASSVTRLAGRTDTQYF. The DNA sequence is TGTGCCAGCAGCGTTACTAGACTAGCGGGACGAACAGATACGCAGTATTTT.